Only a few counts were recorded for the clone carrying this TCR beta chain. What it binds is unknown. The data were obtained in a study of regulatory T cells in long-lasting Graves disease. Study-wide findings and caveats: Persistent disease samples used TRBV28, TRBJ1-2 and TRBJ2-5 preferentially.

Trimming at V came to 7 bases and at J to 6 bases, leaving 11 bases not matched to a gene. CDR3 size: 13 residues. Germline V lookup: CDR1 SQVTM, CDR2 ANQGSEA. Documented time point: persistent/refractory GD, antithyroid drugs over 5 years with positive TRAb. The TCR library was prepared using RNA isolated from PBMCs. Arm-PCR of CDR3 regions with iRepertoire HTBI primers generated TCR beta libraries. TCRdb reprocessed the multiplex PCR reads via MiXCR and lists one record per CDR3 protein. This sample has some 420,000 distinct CDR3 sequences, with roughly 23% found just once. The gene calls are TRBV29-1 and TRBJ2-7, with 8 positions matching TRBD1. This clonotype originated in a female donor with Graves disease. Sequenced material: peripheral blood mononuclear cells (PBMCs), taken when the disease was refractory, from a patient treated with antithyroid drugs. The CDR3 bases are TGCAGCGCTCCTCTAGGACAGGGTGGCGAGCAGTACTTC. It yields the protein CSAPLGQGGEQYF.